This is a list of T cell receptor beta chains from one sample in a study of T cell responses to AZD1222 COVID-19 vaccine. TCRdb's table, derived via immunoSEQ multiplex PCR, lists solely in-frame clones and lacks some. The sample shows about 95,000 clones, 85% to 90% of them seen only once. This sample comprised peripheral blood, obtained on day 0 of AZD1222 vaccination. All receptors come from an adult in good health. Both conserved end residues are part of each CDR3.

length,J,V,CDR3
10,TRBJ2-3,TRBV29-1,CSTDTDTQYF
12,TRBJ2-3,TRBV5-4,CASSFFGFTQYF
13,TRBJ2-7,TRBV15,CATSRVRGNEQYF
16,TRBJ2-7,TRBV12-5,CASGTGLAGGFGVGYF
15,TRBJ2-7,TRBV5-1,CASSPETRGNREQYF
15,TRBJ2-1,TRBV7-3,CASSLLAGRPGEQFF
15,TRBJ2-5,TRBV9,CASSRRDREQETQYF
12,TRBJ2-4,TRBV4-2,CASSQEGNIQYF
16,TRBJ2-2,TRBV2,CASTASGGAFTGELFF
13,TRBJ1-4,TRBV30,CALSTGTHEKLFF
16,TRBJ2-5,TRBV18,CASSPERLAGWETQYF
14,TRBJ2-7,TRBV15,CATSRGAETYEQYF
15,TRBJ1-5,TRBV4-1,CASSQGRTPHQPQHF
14,TRBJ1-1,TRBV18,CASSPLGRNTEAFF
19,TRBJ1-2,TRBV6-4,CASSEPEGSLRKGPYGYTF
16,TRBJ2-7,TRBV2,CASSEVAGGPTYEQYF
15,TRBJ1-4,TRBV7-9,CASSLEAGVGEKLFF
14,TRBJ1-5,TRBV3-1/TRBV3-2,CASSQGATPRAQHF
15,TRBJ1-3,TRBV30,CASALKLLSGNTIYF
15,TRBJ1-3,TRBV18,CASSPDRAAGNTIYF
15,TRBJ2-2,TRBV6-2/TRBV6-3,CASSPGTGSTGELFF
12,TRBJ2-3,TRBV25-1,CASSLLTDTQYF
14,TRBJ1-1,TRBV7-2,CASSFGARNTEAFF
14,TRBJ1-5,TRBV4-1,CASSQVAGGQPQHF
15,TRBJ2-1,TRBV10-1,CASSGGTAWDNEQFF
12,TRBJ1-2,TRBV29-1,CSVHGTDYGYTF